The entry that follows covers one TCR beta chain sequence. Its antigen is not identified. The sample comes from a study of OX40 agonist ivuxolimab in advanced cancers. The study's findings and limits: Dosing at 0.1 to 3.0 mg/kg was accompanied by clonal expansion of CD4+ and CD8+ blood T cells by week 6. The work left the antigen specificity of expanded peripheral T cells undetermined. Some patients who did not respond also had low normalized T-cell clonal expansion.

Using immunoSEQ multiplex PCR, the repertoire was profiled, and TCRdb retains in-frame clones only, with some absent. The sample consists of approximately 120,000 clones, about nine tenths of them appearing once. Germline CDR1 reads MDHEN; CDR2 reads SYDVKM. The V end lost 6 bases, the J end lost 4 bases, and 16 bases lay between the germline ends. CDR3 length: 15 amino acids. On cycle 4 day 1 and cycle 7 day 1, as well as at baseline, blood was sampled. This clonotype originated in an adult with an advanced solid tumor such as melanoma, head and neck, liver or kidney cancer. The input for sequencing was CD4+ or CD8+ T cells sorted from blood, taken in a trial of the OX40 agonist ivuxolimab. The chain joins TRBV28 to TRBJ1-5; maybe TRBD1 (5 bases). As DNA, the CDR3 is TGTGCCAGCAGCCCCGGGGTGGGGGGGAATCAGCCCCAGCATTTT. Translated: CASSPGVGGNQPQHF.